This TCR beta chain was sequenced during a study of blood T cell repertoires in COVID-19. Among Cohort 3 donors, those recovered had two negative PCRs, clearance, or symptom resolution. Sequenced by immunoSEQ multiplex PCR; TCRdb stores in-frame clones only, minus some. This sample yields hundreds of thousands of clones, of which around 89% are seen a single time; approximately 1% belongs to the top ten. The germline CDR1 and CDR2 sequences are LNHDA and SQIVND (reference sequence). The CDR3 is made up of 18 amino acids. Germline trimming cut 3 bases from V and 13 bases from J; bases unmatched to any gene: 16.

The receptor's source is a man younger than 35 who had recovered from COVID-19. The material sequenced was PBMCs or T cells enriched from blood (not recorded which). The chain recombines TRBV19 with TRBJ2-1; 15 nucleotides match TRBD2. This CDR3 reads CASSMDSSGTSGRREQFF. CDR3 bases: TGTGCCAGTAGTATGGACTCCTCCGGGACTAGCGGGAGGAGGGAACAGTTCTTC.